The 26 T cell receptor beta chains reported below all come from one sample, sequenced in a study of blood T cells in healthy people across ages. For the second PCR, which ran for roughly 6 to 12 cycles, a sample-barcoded 5' primer and a J-beta primer mix were used. In TCRdb, the 5' RACE reads were re-called with MiXCR into one record per CDR3 protein. The sample has about 1,600,000 distinct CDR3 sequences, 42% seen once. The specimen sequenced was blood. The source is a woman aged 18-29 years in good health.

This clonotype was found a few times. V and J are TRBV5-1 and TRBJ2-5, with 9 bases identical to TRBD1. Germline V gene data show CDR1 as SGHRS and CDR2 as YFSETQ. This CDR3 spans 16 amino acids. J was trimmed by 1 base and V by 2 bases; bases with no gene match: 6. CDR3 protein: CASSLSPGQGQETQYF. In DNA, the CDR3 is TGCGCCAGCAGCTTAAGTCCGGGACAGGGCCAAGAGACCCAGTACTTC.

This chain uses TRBV12-5 with TRBJ2-5; TRBD1 is a possible D gene (6 bases). The V end was cut by 1 base, the J end by 2 bases, with 17 bases between. The germline CDR1 and CDR2 sequences are LGHNT and FRNRAP. CDR3 size: 17 residues. The CDR3 is CASGLARKDRLQETQYF. The CDR3 coding sequence is TGTGCTAGTGGTTTGGCTAGGAAAGACAGGTTGCAAGAGACCCAGTACTTC.

This clonotype was observed a few times. For the CDR3, the DNA is TGCGCCAGCAGCGTTGACAGGACCTACGAGCAGTACTTC. The encoded protein is CASSVDRTYEQYF. The chain couples TRBV5-1 to TRBJ2-7; D may be TRBD1 (6 bases). Trimming cost V 4 bases and J 2 bases, with 10 bases left between them. There are 13 residues in the CDR3. Germline-derived CDR1 and CDR2 are SGHRS and YFSETQ.

This clonotype was picked up a small number of times. The rearrangement joins TRBV2 to TRBJ2-1; TRBD2 aligns across 8 bases. Germline-derived CDR1 and CDR2 are SNHLY and FYNNEI. The CDR3 spans 16 residues. The V gene end was trimmed by 5 bases and the J gene end by 8 bases; junction bases not matched to a gene: 14. In nucleotides, the CDR3 is TGTGCCAGCAGTCCCATGGCTAGCGGGCTTAGGCATGAGCAGTTCTTC. It translates to CASSPMASGLRHEQFF.

The chain uses TRBV3-1 and TRBJ2-1; possible D gene TRBD2, 6 bases. CDR3 length: 12 amino acids. V lost 3 bases to trimming and J lost 9 bases, with 9 bases between them. Germline V lookup: CDR1 LGHDT, CDR2 YNNKEL (reference sequence). CDR3 amino acids: CASSQAGFEQFF. The DNA for the CDR3 is TGTGCCAGCAGCCAGGCGGGGTTTGAGCAGTTCTTC.

The chain links TRBV20-1 to TRBJ1-4, with a tentative D call TRBD1 (5 bases). V lost 3 bases, J lost 3 bases, and 14 bases lay in between. The CDR3 runs 15 residues. Germline lookup yields CDR1 DFQATT and CDR2 SNEGSKA (reference sequence). CDR3 DNA sequence: TGCAGTGCTAGGGGGCAGGAACCCTCTAATGAAAAACTGTTTTTT. As protein: CSARGQEPSNEKLFF.

The chain couples TRBV4-2 to TRBJ1-1; D unresolved. Germline V lookup: CDR1 LGHNA, CDR2 YNFKEQ. This CDR3 region has 13 residues. Trimming shortened V by 0 bases and J by 7 bases, and 9 bases separated the two germline ends. The DNA for the CDR3 is TGTGCCAGCAGCCAAGAAGGGAGCGGTGAAGCTTTCTTT. It is translated as CASSQEGSGEAFF.

A few counts support this clonotype. The chain links TRBV7-9 to TRBJ2-7; possible D gene TRBD1, 5 bases. This CDR3 is built from 16 residues. Germline V gene lookup returns CDR1 SEHNR and CDR2 FQNEAQ (reference sequence). Trimming cost V 5 bases and J 5 bases, with 22 bases left between them. The chain's CDR3 is CASSPQVKGSPHEQYF. The DNA of the CDR3 is TGTGCCAGCAGCCCACAGGTGAAGGGATCTCCACACGAGCAGTACTTC.

This clonotype was seen a few times. This chain links TRBV12-3 or TRBV12-4 with TRBJ2-3; D might be TRBD1 (6 bases). The CDR3 length is 17 residues. Trimming cost V 6 bases and J 6 bases, with 25 bases left between them. CDR3 bases: TGTGCCAGCAGCCCCACGCTCGGGCAGGGGCAGGGTGATACGCAGTATTTT. It codes for CASSPTLGQGQGDTQYF.

The chain uses TRBV4-1 and TRBJ2-7; 7 positions match TRBD1. The germline gives CDR1 MGHRA, CDR2 YSYEKL. The J segment lost 2 bases and the V segment lost 4 bases, leaving 8 bases of the junction unmatched. The CDR3 contains 15 residues. The CDR3 sequence is CASSPSETGTYEQYF. DNA for the CDR3: TGCGCCAGCAGCCCCTCAGAGACAGGGACCTACGAGCAGTACTTC.

The table lists this clonotype with a few counts. V gene TRBV6-1 combines with J gene TRBJ2-7; tentative D call: TRBD2 (6 bases). The CDR3 consists of 14 residues. Germline values: CDR1 MNHNS, CDR2 SASEGT. V was trimmed by 9 bases and J by 2 bases, leaving 17 bases between them. The CDR3 here is CASLSGTPTYEQYF. The CDR3 DNA follows: TGTGCCAGTTTATCCGGGACTCCAACCTACGAGCAGTACTTC.

The chain's CDR3 is CASTSGGLRPQHF. CDR3 nucleotides: TGTGCCAGCACGTCAGGGGGCCTCCGGCCCCAGCATTTT. This chain links TRBV28 with TRBJ1-5, with 8 bases lining up with TRBD1. This CDR3 has 13 residues. The V segment lost 7 bases and the J segment 9 bases; nucleotides outside the gene matches: 8. Germline V CDR1 and CDR2: MDHEN, SYDVKM.

V and J are TRBV20-1 and TRBJ2-7; D may be TRBD1 or TRBD2 (5 bases each). Trimming stripped 4 bases from V and 0 bases from J, with 19 bases between. Germline V gene data show CDR1 as DFQATT and CDR2 as SNEGSKA (reference sequence). The CDR3 is 16 amino acids. DNA for the CDR3: TGCAGTGCTAAGCCTCCGGGACCGGTGAGCTCCTACGAGCAGTACTTC. Residues: CSAKPPGPVSSYEQYF.

This clonotype was recorded a few times. This chain joins TRBV10-3 and TRBJ2-1; possible D gene TRBD2, 6 bases. The CDR3 totals 15 residues. Germline CDR1 is ENHRY and CDR2 is SYGVKD. Trimming left V 4 bases short and J 4 bases short, with 14 bases between. The CDR3 DNA reads TGTGCCATCAGTGCAGCGGGTAAAGGGTACAATGAGCAGTTCTTC. Protein: CAISAAGKGYNEQFF.

As regards this clonotype: One end of the junction varies from germline; a read error may be responsible. This sequence joins TRBV7-7 and TRBJ2-1, with 8 positions matching TRBD2. CDR3 length: 12 amino acids. The germline CDR1 and CDR2 sequences are SSHAT and FNYEAQ (reference sequence). In nucleotides, the CDR3 is TGTGCTAGCAGCGGGGGCTCCAATGAGCAGTTCTTC. Encoded protein: CASSGGSNEQFF.

The J gene is TRBJ2-7, the V gene TRBV10-3; possibly TRBD2 for D (6 bases). Trimming took 9 bases from V and 6 from J, leaving 15 bases between them. Germline loops: CDR1 ENHRY, CDR2 SYGVKD. The CDR3 spans 12 residues. The CDR3 bases are TGTGCCATTGGGACTGGGCCCTCCGAGCAGTACTTC. It codes for CAIGTGPSEQYF.

The rearrangement uses TRBV6-4 and TRBJ2-7, with D maybe TRBD1 (6 bases). The V end was cut by 1 base, the J end by 7 bases, with 11 bases between. The CDR3 extends over 13 amino acids. Germline V gene sequence: CDR1 MRHNA, CDR2 SNTAGT. The CDR3 DNA sequence: TGTGCCAGCAGTGACTGGCAGGGGACGGAGCAGTACTTC. This encodes CASSDWQGTEQYF.

CDR3 region: CAISEPSGRGGDTQYF. The CDR3 DNA reads as TGTGCCATCAGTGAGCCTAGCGGGAGGGGGGGAGATACGCAGTATTTT. The V gene is TRBV10-3, the J gene TRBJ2-3; 12 nucleotides agree with TRBD2. V trimming: 2 bases; J trimming: 5 bases; junction bases outside the gene matches: 5. Germline loops: CDR1 ENHRY, CDR2 SYGVKD. This CDR3 comprises 16 residues.

The gene calls are TRBV3-1 and TRBJ1-5; D is possibly TRBD1 (6 bases). CDR3 length: 14 residues. V lost 3 bases, J lost 3 bases, and 9 bases lay in between. Germline CDR1 is LGHDT and CDR2 is YNNKEL (reference sequence). The CDR3 nucleotides are TGTGCCAGCAGCCATACAGGGACCAATCAGCCCCAGCATTTT. This sequence encodes CASSHTGTNQPQHF.

This chain links TRBV7-9 with TRBJ1-2; unclear D gene. The length of the CDR3 is 15 residues. The V gene's germline CDR1 is SEHNR and CDR2 FQNEAQ (reference sequence). Between the trimmed V and J ends, which lost 1 base and 8 bases, there was a span of 17 bases. The CDR3 reads CASSLDMLRFGGYTF. CDR3 nucleotide sequence: TGTGCCAGCAGCTTAGACATGTTAAGGTTTGGAGGCTACACCTTC.

This clonotype was detected only once. V usage is TRBV7-9 and J usage is TRBJ1-2; D is unresolved. Trimming took off 3 bases at V and 7 bases at J, with 18 bases between the two ends. This CDR3 is 15 amino acids long. Per germline, CDR1 SEHNR and CDR2 FQNEAQ (reference sequence). This chain's CDR3 is CASSFYEAGLGGYTF. CDR3 nucleotides: TGTGCCAGCAGCTTCTATGAAGCCGGATTGGGTGGCTACACCTTC.

This clonotype has more than one count but fewer than ten. This rearrangement joins TRBV7-9 to TRBJ1-2; D is perhaps TRBD1 (6 bases). Trimming left V 2 bases short and J 5 bases short, with 18 bases between. CDR3 length: 16 residues. Germline V gene sequence: CDR1 SEHNR, CDR2 FQNEAQ (reference sequence). DNA of the CDR3: TGTGCCAGCAGCTTATCAGGACAGCACCCTCTATATGGCTACACCTTC. Amino acid sequence: CASSLSGQHPLYGYTF.

This clonotype was counted between two and nine times. The chain joins TRBV21-1 to TRBJ2-1. TRBV21-1 is a pseudogene locus. This CDR3 has 12 residues. CDR3 residues: CASSKPGNEQFF. CDR3 coding DNA: TGTGCCAGCAGCAAACCAGGCAATGAGCAGTTCTTC.

This clonotype was seen a few times. The chain has TRBV12-5 and TRBJ2-5; D remains ambiguous. The length of the CDR3 is 14 residues. The germline V and J ends were trimmed by 6 bases and 9 bases, with 20 bases remaining between them. Germline CDR1 reads LGHNT; CDR2 reads FRNRAP. The CDR3 spells CASGPDGFKEAQYF. DNA of the CDR3: TGTGCTAGTGGGCCGGACGGCTTTAAGGAAGCCCAGTACTTC.

The J gene is TRBJ2-5, the V gene TRBV4-1; no firm D call. V lost 1 base and J lost 11, with 17 bases in between. The CDR3 covers 14 residues. The germline CDR1 and CDR2 sequences are MGHRA and YSYEKL. CDR3 loop: CASSQGFGYNEQYF. The CDR3 coding sequence is TGCGCCAGCAGCCAAGGATTCGGTTACAATGAGCAGTACTTC.

This clonotype was seen more than once but under ten times. This sequence joins TRBV29-1 and TRBJ2-3; D is unresolved. The CDR3 totals 12 residues. V was pared by 2 bases and J by 1 base, with 4 bases between. CDR1 and CDR2 from the germline V gene are SQVTM and ANQGSEA. As DNA, the CDR3 is TGCAGCGTTGAACGGGGCACAGATACGCAGTATTTT. The encoded protein is CSVERGTDTQYF.